This T cell receptor (beta chain) was documented in a study of T cells in Graves' hyperthyroidism and ophthalmopathy. On the basis of clinical symptoms, serum thyroxine and TRAb, thyroid ultrasound and orbital computed tomography, diagnoses were made. What was amplified from RNA transcripts were TCR beta CDR3 regions. HTBI primers were used for first-round RT-PCR of the TCR CDR3. Using its own MiXCR run on the multiplex PCR reads, TCRdb lists one record per CDR3 protein. The data hold about 520,000 distinct CDR3 sequences, with around 22% observed a single time. There are 16 residues in the CDR3. Per germline, CDR1 LNHNV and CDR2 YYDKDF (reference sequence). V lost 3 bases to trimming and J lost 1 base, with 12 bases between them.

Sequenced material: blood. The gene calls are TRBV15 and TRBJ2-2; weak D call: TRBD1 (6 bases). The clonotype was recovered from a woman under 40 with Graves' ophthalmopathy. The CDR3, as DNA: TGTGCCACCAGCAGGCCGGGCAGGGGGAACACCGGGGAGCTGTTTTTT. This codes for CATSRPGRGNTGELFF.